This T cell receptor beta chain appears in the sequencing data of a study of T cell changes during pregnancy in multiple sclerosis. Clones were read by immunoSEQ multiplex PCR, and TCRdb kept only the in-frame ones, dropping some. The table shows under 40,000 clones, with roughly nine tenths occurring only once. Germline assignment: CDR1 SGHTA and CDR2 FQGNSA. This CDR3 spans 15 amino acids. Trimming shortened V by 1 base and J by 4 bases, and 13 bases separated the two germline ends. The material was peripheral blood, obtained in the third trimester of pregnancy. The chain has TRBV7-2 and TRBJ2-5; perhaps TRBD1 as D (6 bases). The TCR comes from a female donor in good health, enrolled as a control in a pregnancy study. Written as DNA, the CDR3 is TGTGCCAGCAGCTTAGACGGCCAGGGGCGAGAGACCCAGTACTTC. It translates to CASSLDGQGRETQYF.